This T cell receptor beta chain appears in the sequencing data of a study of shared clonotypes between healthy human individuals. The wider study: There were three CD4 naive, three CD4 memory, two CD8 naive and one CD8 memory plates per donor.

The CDR3 is 13 residues long. Germline loops: CDR1 MNHEY, CDR2 SMNVEV (reference sequence). Trimming cost V 4 bases and J 5 bases, with 11 bases left between them. This clone was detected a few times. Each subset's genomic DNA was split evenly across several immunoSEQ plates. The repertoire was sequenced with immunoSEQ multiplex PCR; TCRdb's copy has only in-frame clones and lacks some. The sample has over a million clones; about 80% are singletons. The specimen sequenced was memory CD4+ T cells sorted from blood. Subset defined: CD45RA-negative fraction. The sequence came from a man aged 18-30 years in good health. This chain connects TRBV27 to TRBJ1-1; the D gene is possibly TRBD1 (5 bases). CDR3 in DNA: TGTGCCAGCAGTTACAGGACCTCTACTGAAGCTTTCTTT. It specifies CASSYRTSTEAFF.